This is a list of T cell receptor beta chains from one sample in a study of blood T cell repertoires in COVID-19. The protocol was immunoSEQ multiplex PCR, while the TCRdb copy is restricted to in-frame clones and leaves out a portion. Here the sample spans under 150,000 clones, 75% to 90% being singletons. Sequences were obtained from peripheral blood. These receptors were obtained from a woman aged 50 to 60 with acute or convalescent COVID-19. Both conserved end residues are part of each CDR3.

CDR3 length | J gene | V gene | CDR3 protein
11 | TRBJ2-3 | TRBV25-1 | CASSAWGPQYF
13 | TRBJ2-1 | TRBV9 | CASSVVEEDEQFF
15 | TRBJ2-3 | TRBV10-3 | CAISEYGTSTDTQYF
11 | TRBJ2-7 | TRBV20-1 | CSAPEGDEQYF
16 | TRBJ1-5 | TRBV25-1 | CASSESEGHNNQPQHF
19 | TRBJ2-1 | TRBV5-1 | CASSLAGTSGGPTYNEQFF
11 | TRBJ1-2 | TRBV28 | CASSRTYGYTF
13 | TRBJ1-2 | TRBV27 | CASSQGLRYGYTF
13 | TRBJ2-3 | TRBV5-1 | CASRATSTDTQYF
16 | TRBJ2-1 | TRBV6-6 | CASSYGGYRAGDEQFF
14 | TRBJ2-1 | TRBV5-1 | CASSLGDSYNEQFF
14 | TRBJ1-2 | TRBV27 | CASSLFSGDGGYTF
13 | TRBJ2-1 | TRBV13 | CASSLTSGSEQFF
15 | TRBJ2-7 | TRBV3-1/TRBV3-2 | CASSLRGTSSYEQYF
13 | TRBJ2-5 | TRBV30 | CAWSRKGSGTQYF
17 | TRBJ2-7 | TRBV3-1/TRBV3-2 | CASSTGLAGGLGYEQYF
16 | TRBJ1-3 | TRBV18 | CASSPWTGDSGNTIYF
13 | TRBJ2-2 | TRBV12-3/TRBV12-4 | CASSFTVAGELFF
16 | TRBJ2-1 | TRBV5-1 | CASSLPQASSYNEQFF
16 | TRBJ2-7 | TRBV7-7 | CASMRTGFSLSYEQYF
15 | TRBJ1-2 | TRBV6-5 | CASAPTGLSNYGYTF
15 | TRBJ2-6 | TRBV24-1 | CATSDTRGGANVLTF
15 | TRBJ2-7 | TRBV2 | CASSPRLTLGDEQYF
11 | TRBJ1-1 | TRBV6-5 | CASSHRGQAFF
13 | TRBJ1-5 | TRBV5-5 | CASSLETGATEHF
15 | TRBJ1-4 | TRBV4-1 | CASSQEGQGGEKLFF
16 | TRBJ2-3 | TRBV5-1 | CASSAGTSGLTDTQYF
16 | TRBJ1-5 | TRBV19 | CASNRDSGYSNQPQHF
17 | TRBJ1-5 | TRBV19 | CASSNSRTGRSNQPQHF
18 | TRBJ2-2 | TRBV7-8 | CASSFSLAGLGPTGELFF
15 | TRBJ2-4 | TRBV7-8 | CASSLGRDRADIQYF
11 | TRBJ2-7 | TRBV27 | CASSLRDEQYF
15 | TRBJ2-4 | TRBV10-2 | CASTGWTTAKNIQYF
14 | TRBJ1-1 | TRBV7-9 | CASSLGTVNTEAFF
14 | TRBJ1-2 | TRBV7-8 | CASSWGQTNYGYTF
15 | TRBJ2-7 | TRBV30 | CAWSVQRVAPYEQYF
16 | TRBJ1-4 | TRBV23-1 | CASIPSKGGRWEKLFF
13 | TRBJ1-2 | TRBV7-9 | CASGDSEMVGYTF
14 | TRBJ2-1 | TRBV5-6 | CASQDRGTYNEQFF
14 | TRBJ2-3 | TRBV30 | CAWKSSGGSSTQYF
19 | TRBJ2-7 | TRBV15 | CATSTRFSGTSVSSYEQYF
13 | TRBJ1-1 | TRBV5-4 | CASSLRGGTEAFF
14 | TRBJ2-7 | TRBV5-1 | CASRITGTGYEQYF
14 | TRBJ2-5 | TRBV18 | CASSPEGVGETQYF
14 | TRBJ2-7 | TRBV28 | CASVTGGETYEQYF
15 | TRBJ1-5 | TRBV2 | CASSYRTIPGQPQHF
16 | TRBJ1-5 | TRBV19 | CASSIKGRGGSQPQHF
13 | TRBJ2-6 | TRBV4-1 | CASRQGGANVLTF
12 | TRBJ2-1 | TRBV10-2 | CASSPGGNEQFF
18 | TRBJ1-3 | TRBV21-1 | CASSRRQGATTPRNTIYF
15 | TRBJ2-1 | TRBV27 | CASSPGAHSYNEQFF
13 | TRBJ2-4 | TRBV28 | CASQTGYKNIQYF
12 | TRBJ1-1 | TRBV5-1 | CASSLERGEAFF
13 | TRBJ1-1 | TRBV25-1 | CASSSIGNTEAFF
13 | TRBJ1-1 | TRBV6-4 | CASSEEDRTEAFF